A single sample gave rise to the 12 T cell receptor beta chains below, sequenced in a study of T cells after yellow fever vaccination. TCRdb re-called the 5' RACE reads through MiXCR, storing one row per CDR3 protein. Of 100,000 or so distinct CDR3 sequences listed, approximately 9% are singletons. This sample comprised CD8+ T cells not binding an NS4B(214-222) dextramer, sorted from PBMCs, obtained around 15 days after the first yellow fever vaccination. The origin of the receptors is a man between 18 and 29 years old who received the YFV17D yellow fever vaccine.

This clonotype was recorded many times. The gene calls are TRBV27 and TRBJ2-7; D not certain. Germline values: CDR1 MNHEY, CDR2 SMNVEV (reference sequence). CDR3 length: 13 amino acids. Trimming left V 4 bases short and J 1 base short, with 8 bases between. CDR3 region: CASSSGPSYEQYV. The CDR3 nucleotides are TGTGCCAGCAGTTCCGGGCCGTCCTACGAGCAGTACGTC.

This clonotype was counted only a few times. Sequence at one end of the junction differs from germline and may be a read error. V is TRBV20-1 and J is TRBJ1-6, with D possibly being TRBD1 (6 bases). CDR1 and CDR2 (germline): DFQATT, SNEGSKA (reference sequence). The CDR3 length is 15 residues. In DNA, the CDR3 is TGCAGTGCTCGAGACAGGCCCTCCTATAATTCACCCCTCCACTTT. Protein product: CSARDRPSYNSPLHF.

This clonotype has ten or more counts. The chain uses TRBV11-2 and TRBJ2-1, with TRBD2 identical over 8 bases. J gave up 4 bases and V 6 bases, and 5 bases lay outside the gene matches. The CDR3 is 14 amino acids. Germline values: CDR1 SGHAT, CDR2 FQNNGV. CDR3 residues: CASRPTSAYNEQFF. The CDR3 DNA sequence: TGTGCCAGCAGGCCGACTAGCGCGTACAATGAGCAGTTCTTC.

V gene TRBV6-1 combines with J gene TRBJ2-5; D perhaps matches TRBD1 (6 bases). Per the germline V gene, CDR1 is MNHNS and CDR2 is SASEGT. The CDR3 is 16 residues long. The V gene lost 2 bases and the J gene lost 4 bases, with 17 bases spanning the gap. The CDR3 protein is CASSESGTNVGETQYF. Here the CDR3 DNA reads TGTGCCAGCAGTGAATCCGGGACAAACGTTGGAGAGACCCAGTACTTC.

The chain joins TRBV5-1 to TRBJ2-1; 7 bases are shared with TRBD2. The V and J ends lost 4 bases and 3 bases, in that order; junction bases with no gene match: 10. The germline CDR1 and CDR2 sequences are SGHRS and YFSETQ. The CDR3 contains 16 residues. CDR3 residues: CASSAPASGNYNEQFF. The DNA for the CDR3 is TGCGCCAGCAGCGCCCCAGCTAGCGGCAACTACAATGAGCAGTTCTTC.

The V and J genes are TRBV7-9 and TRBJ2-5; D is possibly TRBD2 (6 bases). V was trimmed by 5 bases and J by 3 bases, leaving 16 bases between them. The germline CDR1 and CDR2 sequences are SEHNR and FQNEAQ (reference sequence). This CDR3 region has 15 residues. The DNA for the CDR3 is TGTGCCAGCAGCCACCCGAGCAGGGAGGAAGAGACCCAGTACTTC. The encoded protein is CASSHPSREEETQYF.

This clonotype was recorded many times. The chain joins TRBV2 to TRBJ1-4; a weak D match, TRBD1 (5 bases). Germline V gene data show CDR1 as SNHLY and CDR2 as FYNNEI. V lost 4 bases and J 0 bases, leaving 9 bases between the germline ends. The CDR3 totals 15 residues. CDR3 nucleotide sequence: TGTGCCAGCAGTGGGGACGGCTCAACTAATGAAAAACTGTTTTTT. Translating it yields CASSGDGSTNEKLFF. The full variable domain, completed using reference TRBV2 and TRBJ1-4, is EPEVTQTPSHQVTQMGQEVILRCVPISNHLYFYWYRQILGQKVEFLVSFYNNEISEKSEIFDDQFSVERPDGSNFTLKIRSTKLEDSAMYFCASSGDGSTNEKLFFGSGTQLSVL.

The chain has TRBV10-3 and TRBJ1-2; 7 bases match TRBD1. Germline loops: CDR1 ENHRY, CDR2 SYGVKD. This CDR3 has 14 amino acids. Unmatched junction bases numbered 4, after V lost 0 bases and J lost 6 bases. In DNA form, the CDR3 reads TGTGCCATCAGTGAGTCCGACAGGGCGGATGGCTACACCTTC. Its protein product is CAISESDRADGYTF.

The rearrangement joins TRBV19 to TRBJ1-3; no reliable D call. V lost 5 bases to trimming and J lost 4 bases, with 12 bases between them. The germline CDR1 and CDR2 sequences are LNHDA and SQIVND (reference sequence). The CDR3 sequence is 14 residues long. The CDR3 loop reads CASSPPERGNTIYF. In nucleotides, the CDR3 is TGTGCCAGTAGTCCGCCAGAGCGAGGAAACACCATATATTTT.

The chain combines TRBV18 with TRBJ2-3; TRBD1 matches 7 bases. Trimming at V came to 4 bases and at J to 5 bases, leaving 12 bases not matched to a gene. CDR3 length: 16 residues. CDR1 is KGHSH, CDR2 LQKENI, per germline. CDR3 coding DNA: TGTGCCAGCTCACAATGGCGGCAGGGGGAAGAAGATACGCAGTATTTT. This codes for CASSQWRQGEEDTQYF.

The chain combines TRBV7-9 with TRBJ2-7; D may correspond to TRBD1 or TRBD2 (5 bases each). Germline-derived CDR1 and CDR2 are SEHNR and FQNEAQ (reference sequence). CDR3 length equals 14 residues. The germline V and J ends were trimmed by 4 bases and 2 bases, with 12 bases remaining between them. The CDR3 reads CASSSPGAAYEQYF. CDR3 nucleotide sequence: TGTGCCAGCAGCTCCCCCGGGGCAGCCTACGAGCAGTACTTC.

This clonotype was counted ten times or more. The V call is TRBV6-5, the J call TRBJ1-4; 7 nucleotides align to TRBD1. CDR3 size: 15 residues. CDR1 and CDR2 (germline): MNHEY, SVGAGI. Trimming at V came to 0 bases and at J to 5 bases, leaving 3 bases not matched to a gene. The CDR3 nucleotides are TGTGCCAGCAGTTACTCGGAGACAGGGAATGAAAAACTGTTTTTT. Translation gives CASSYSETGNEKLFF.